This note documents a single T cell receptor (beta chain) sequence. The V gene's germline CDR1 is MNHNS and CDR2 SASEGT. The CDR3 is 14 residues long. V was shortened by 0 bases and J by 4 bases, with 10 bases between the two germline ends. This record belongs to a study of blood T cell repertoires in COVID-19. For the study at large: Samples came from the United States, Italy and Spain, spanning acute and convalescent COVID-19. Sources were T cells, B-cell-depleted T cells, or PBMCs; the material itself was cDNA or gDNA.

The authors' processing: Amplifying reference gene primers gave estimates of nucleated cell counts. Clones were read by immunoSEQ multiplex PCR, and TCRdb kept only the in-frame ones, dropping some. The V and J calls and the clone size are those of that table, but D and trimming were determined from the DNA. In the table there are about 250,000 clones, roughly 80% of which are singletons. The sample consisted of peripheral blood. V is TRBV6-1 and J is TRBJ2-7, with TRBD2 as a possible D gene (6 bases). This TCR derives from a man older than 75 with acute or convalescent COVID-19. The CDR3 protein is CASSEAKGGYEQYF. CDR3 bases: TGTGCCAGCAGTGAAGCTAAGGGAGGATACGAGCAGTACTTC.